This TCR beta chain was found in a study of T cell changes during pregnancy in multiple sclerosis. Libraries were prepared by immunoSEQ multiplex PCR; TCRdb keeps only in-frame clonotypes and omits some of them. The sample has about 40,000 clones; roughly nine tenths are singletons. CDR3 size: 14 residues. Trimming cost V 2 bases and J 5 bases; bases outside gene matches: 3. CDR1 KGHSH and CDR2 LQKENI come from the germline V gene. This clonotype originated in a female donor with multiple sclerosis, enrolled in a pregnancy study. This specimen was CD4+ T cells from peripheral blood mononuclear cells, taken in the first trimester of pregnancy. The chain recombines TRBV18 with TRBJ1-2, with TRBD1 matching over 9 bases. As DNA, the CDR3 is TGTGCCAGCTCACCAATGGGACAGGGTTATGGCTACACCTTC. This sequence encodes CASSPMGQGYGYTF.